The 6 T cell receptor beta chains below come from one sample, sequenced in a study of radiotherapy plus CTLA-4 blockade in lung cancer. Profiled with immunoSEQ multiplex PCR; TCRdb holds only in-frame clones, not every one. The sample shows tens of thousands of clones, less than 85% of them seen only once. The material sequenced was peripheral blood, taken from a patient treated with radiotherapy plus ipilimumab. The source of these receptors is a human donor with non-small cell lung cancer who had a complete response to radiotherapy plus ipilimumab.

The chain links TRBV11-3 to TRBJ2-7; D may be TRBD1 (6 bases). V was trimmed by 1 base and J by 0 bases, leaving 10 bases between them. This CDR3 contains 15 residues. The germline V gene has CDR1 SGHNT and CDR2 YENEEA. The CDR3 nucleotides read TGTGCCAGCAGCTTAGGGGACACCCGCTCCTACGAGCAGTACTTC. This codes for CASSLGDTRSYEQYF.

The CDR3 is CASSYGGQGRNQPQHF. Here the CDR3 DNA reads TGTGCCAGCAGTTACGGGGGACAGGGTCGGAATCAGCCCCAGCATTTT. The chain carries TRBV6-6 and TRBJ1-5; 9 nucleotides line up with TRBD1. Germline V gene sequence: CDR1 MNHNY, CDR2 SVGAGI (reference sequence). This CDR3 contains 16 residues. The V and J ends lost 2 bases and 4 bases, in that order; junction bases with no gene match: 6.

This sequence joins TRBV19 and TRBJ1-1, with 12 bases identical to TRBD1. This CDR3 has 18 amino acids. J gave up 0 bases and V 4 bases, and 9 bases lay outside the gene matches. The V gene's germline CDR1 is LNHDA and CDR2 SQIVND (reference sequence). In nucleotides, the CDR3 is TGTGCCAGTAGTAGTAGGGGGGACAGGGGGCGCCTGAACACTGAAGCTTTCTTT. It specifies CASSSRGDRGRLNTEAFF.

This clone was picked up a small number of times. CDR3 protein: CASSYSPSGTYEQYF. The CDR3 region has the DNA TGTGCCAGCAGTTACTCGCCTAGCGGAACCTACGAGCAGTACTTC. The J gene is TRBJ2-7, the V gene TRBV6-5; 7 bases fit TRBD2. Germline loops: CDR1 MNHEY, CDR2 SVGAGI. V shed 0 bases, J shed 2 bases, and the junction held 4 bases outside the gene matches. This CDR3 region has 15 residues.

The gene calls are TRBV20-1 and TRBJ2-7; D is perhaps TRBD2 (6 bases). This CDR3 contains 11 residues. Trimming stripped 8 bases from V and 3 bases from J, with 11 bases between. In germline, CDR1 is DFQATT, CDR2 SNEGSKA (reference sequence). CDR3 bases: TGCAGTCAAAGGGAGGTCTACGAGCAGTACTTC. As protein: CSQREVYEQYF.

This chain connects TRBV29-1 to TRBJ1-5; 7 nucleotides line up with TRBD1. The germline CDR1 and CDR2 sequences are SQVTM and ANQGSEA. With V trimmed by 4 bases and J by 1 base, 10 bases remained unmatched. The CDR3 length is 16 residues. CDR3 residues: CSVATGTEVSNQPQHF. CDR3 bases: TGCAGCGTTGCAACCGGGACAGAGGTGAGCAATCAGCCCCAGCATTTT.